This T cell receptor beta chain was retrieved from a study of blood T cells in healthy people across ages. Using a J-beta primer mix together with a sample-barcoded 5' primer, a second PCR was run for roughly 6 to 12 cycles. One entry per CDR3 protein results from TCRdb running MiXCR on the 5' RACE reads. This sample has some 1.5 million distinct CDR3 sequences; about 28% occur once, and the top ten carry more than 6%. The CDR3 is 14 amino acids. V shed 6 bases, J shed 9 bases, and the junction held 6 bases outside the gene matches. This clonotype was detected ten times or more. The TCR originated in a woman in her twenties or thirties in good health. The chain links TRBV12-3 or TRBV12-4 to TRBJ2-1; the match to TRBD1 covers 12 bases. Sequencing used blood. Written as DNA, the CDR3 is TGTGCCAGCAGCCAAGGGACAGGGGGCTTTGAGCAGTTCTTC. It is translated as CASSQGTGGFEQFF.